This T cell receptor (beta chain) was retrieved from a study of shared clonotypes between healthy human individuals. Looked up from germline, CDR1 is SEHNR and CDR2 is FQNEAQ (reference sequence). Trimming took 4 bases from V and 2 from J; bases not matched to a gene: 5. This CDR3 is 16 amino acids long. Caucasian adults residing in Nashville, Tennessee made up all the donors. Authors' analysis steps: Junction-only immunoSEQ sequences carried no quality scores, so filtering differed. Measured with immunoSEQ multiplex PCR; TCRdb has only the in-frame clones, and not every one. From that table come the V and J calls and clone size; the DNA was used to work out D and trimming. The profile shows roughly 2 million clones, under 97% of them singletons. A word on this clone: Its antigen is unidentified.

The study, taken as a whole, reports: Generally, estimated richness proved larger in naive subsets than it did in memory subsets.

This clonotype was sampled from a man between 18 and 29 years old in good health. The sequenced sample was naive CD4+ T cells sorted from blood. The subset is: CD45RA+ positively selected. The rearrangement joins TRBV7-9 to TRBJ2-7, with 13 bases lining up with TRBD2. CDR3 loop: CASSSKTSGRPYEQYF. CDR3 coding DNA: TGTGCCAGCAGCTCGAAGACTAGCGGGAGGCCCTACGAGCAGTACTTC.